These 25 T cell receptor beta chains were all obtained from the same sample, sequenced in a study of blood T cell repertoires in COVID-19. Using immunoSEQ multiplex PCR, the repertoire was profiled, and TCRdb retains in-frame clones only, with some absent. The sample includes roughly 110,000 clones, more than 80% of them seen just once. Sequenced material: peripheral blood. All receptors derive from a woman in her forties with acute or convalescent COVID-19.

V and J are TRBV5-1 and TRBJ2-1; D is possibly TRBD1 (6 bases). Germline V lookup: CDR1 SGHRS, CDR2 YFSETQ. Trimming left V 4 bases short and J 3 bases short, with 17 bases between. The CDR3 contains 16 residues. The CDR3 is CASSTRGDDRYNEQFF. CDR3 sequence (DNA): TGCGCCAGCAGCACCAGGGGAGACGATCGCTACAATGAGCAGTTCTTC.

The V call is TRBV6-4, the J call TRBJ2-4; D is unclear. CDR1 is MRHNA and CDR2 is SNTAGT in the germline V gene. The ends were cut back, 3 bases at V and 0 bases at J, with 6 bases in the middle. The CDR3 consists of 14 residues. The CDR3 is CASSEALAKNIQYF. CDR3 in DNA: TGTGCCAGCAGTGAGGCCTTAGCCAAAAACATTCAGTACTTC.

This chain joins TRBV4-3 and TRBJ2-1; tentative D call: TRBD1 (6 bases). The V and J ends lost 0 bases and 11 bases respectively, with 23 bases between them. CDR1 LGHNA and CDR2 YSLEER come from the germline V gene. There are 17 residues in the CDR3. This CDR3 reads CASSQDGVGGRFRQQFF. The CDR3 nucleotides read TGCGCCAGCAGCCAAGATGGGGTAGGGGGTCGGTTCCGGCAGCAGTTCTTC.

The chain links TRBV5-1 to TRBJ2-2, with 8 positions matching TRBD2. CDR3 length: 15 residues. The V gene end was trimmed by 0 bases and the J gene end by 5 bases; junction bases not matched to a gene: 3. In germline, CDR1 is SGHRS, CDR2 YFSETQ. The CDR3 DNA sequence: TGCGCCAGCAGCTTGGGTATAGCGGGGACCGGGGAGCTGTTTTTT. The encoded protein is CASSLGIAGTGELFF.

V is TRBV5-1 and J is TRBJ1-5; D is ambiguous. In germline, CDR1 is SGHRS, CDR2 YFSETQ. There are 14 residues in the CDR3. V shed 0 bases and J shed 4 bases, with 8 bases lying between them. CDR3 sequence: CASSLDGSNQPQHF. The CDR3 nucleotides read TGCGCCAGCAGCTTGGATGGGAGTAATCAGCCCCAGCATTTT.

The J gene is TRBJ2-7, the V gene TRBV3-1 (or the pseudogene TRBV3-2); the match to TRBD1 covers 7 bases. The CDR3 covers 14 residues. CDR1 and CDR2 from the germline V gene are LGHDT and YNNKEL (reference sequence). Trimming removed 3 bases from V and 5 bases from J; junction bases left unmatched: 7. The CDR3 reads CASSHLTGKDEQYF. DNA of the CDR3: TGTGCCAGCAGCCATTTGACAGGGAAAGACGAGCAGTACTTC.

As DNA, the CDR3 is TGTGCCATCGACCGGGGGGCCGGGGAGCTGTTTTTT. It yields the protein CAIDRGAGELFF. The V gene is TRBV19, the J gene TRBJ2-2; 7 positions match TRBD2. Trimming cost V 10 bases and J 6 bases; bases outside gene matches: 5. The CDR3 extends over 12 amino acids. In germline, CDR1 is LNHDA, CDR2 SQIVND (reference sequence). Based on the CDR3 plus reference TRBV19 and TRBJ2-2, the full variable domain is DGGITQSPKYLFRKEGQNVTLSCEQNLNHDAMYWYRQDPGQGLRLIYYSQIVNDFQKGDIAEGYSVSREKKESFPLTVTSAQKNPTAFYLCAIDRGAGELFFGEGSRLTVL.

This chain uses TRBV6-5 with TRBJ2-3, with 10 bases matching TRBD2. The CDR3 spans 14 residues. V lost 5 bases to trimming and J lost 8 bases; unmatched junction nucleotides: 7. Germline-derived CDR1 and CDR2 are MNHEY and SVGAGI. Here the CDR3 reads CASSSGGAEGTQYF. CDR3 DNA: TGTGCCAGCAGTAGCGGGGGGGCCGAGGGTACGCAGTATTTT.

The chain employs TRBV5-1 and TRBJ1-4, with 11 bases matching TRBD1. This CDR3 contains 16 residues. J was trimmed by 5 bases and V by 5 bases; bases with no gene match: 8. Germline V gene data show CDR1 as SGHRS and CDR2 as YFSETQ. The CDR3 bases are TGCGCCAGCAGGCTTCGGACAGGGGGCCAAAATGAAAAACTGTTTTTT. Translated: CASRLRTGGQNEKLFF.

The CDR3 nucleotides are TGTGCCAGCAGCTCTTTCTTCACCGGGGAGCTGTTTTTT. Translating it yields CASSSFFTGELFF. This chain joins TRBV11-2 and TRBJ2-2; D remains ambiguous. CDR3 length equals 13 residues. The V end was cut by 4 bases, the J end by 4 bases, with 7 bases between. The germline gives CDR1 SGHAT, CDR2 FQNNGV.

In DNA, the CDR3 is TGTGCCAGCGACGGGGAAAACCTTAGCAATCAGCCCCAGCATTTT. Translated, it gives CASDGENLSNQPQHF. The J gene is TRBJ1-5, the V gene TRBV19; no firm D call. In germline, CDR1 is LNHDA, CDR2 SQIVND (reference sequence). The CDR3 contains 15 residues. The V end lost 9 bases, the J end lost 0 bases, and 15 bases lay between the germline ends. Using reference TRBV19 and TRBJ1-5 for the parts outside the CDR3, the full variable domain is DGGITQSPKYLFRKEGQNVTLSCEQNLNHDAMYWYRQDPGQGLRLIYYSQIVNDFQKGDIAEGYSVSREKKESFPLTVTSAQKNPTAFYLCASDGENLSNQPQHFGDGTRLSIL.

Points on this clone: Different DNA sequences within this sample yield the same CDR3. V and J are TRBV5-4 and TRBJ2-3; 10 bases are a match to TRBD2. After removal of 4 bases from V and 3 bases from J, the junction contained 2 bases not matched to a gene. Germline V gene lookup returns CDR1 SGHNT and CDR2 YYREEE (reference sequence). The CDR3 runs 14 residues. The CDR3 is CASSPGLATDTQYF. The CDR3, as DNA: TGTGCCAGCAGCCCGGGACTAGCGACAGATACGCAGTATTTT.

The chain carries TRBV6-5 and TRBJ1-6; no definite D call. Trimming left V 7 bases short and J 7 bases short, with 11 bases between. Germline V CDR1 and CDR2: MNHEY, SVGAGI. The CDR3 totals 13 residues. The CDR3 region is CASTQQLNSPLHF. The DNA of the CDR3 is TGTGCCAGCACTCAACAGTTAAATTCACCCCTCCACTTT.

The chain has TRBV9 and TRBJ2-7, with no clear D. Germline loops: CDR1 SGDLS, CDR2 YYNGEE. CDR3 size: 14 residues. V gave up 0 bases and J gave up 1 base, with 8 bases separating them. The CDR3 DNA reads TGTGCCAGCAGCGTAGCCCTTGTATCCTACGAGCAGTACTTC. This sequence encodes CASSVALVSYEQYF.

The chain has TRBV4-1 and TRBJ1-2; 7 bases are a match to TRBD1. J gave up 4 bases and V 6 bases, and 8 bases lay outside the gene matches. CDR3 length equals 14 residues. Germline V CDR1 and CDR2: MGHRA, YSYEKL. CDR3: CASRKTGSSYGYTF. CDR3 DNA sequence: TGCGCCAGCAGAAAGACAGGGAGTAGCTATGGCTACACCTTC.

In this sample, this clone turned up many times. This chain connects TRBV4-2 to TRBJ1-3; D is undetermined. The CDR3 is 15 residues long. Germline assignment: CDR1 LGHNA and CDR2 YNFKEQ. Trimming left V 0 bases short and J 4 bases short, with 10 bases between. The CDR3 DNA is TGTGCCAGCAGCCAAGATAGGAGTGTCGGAAACACCATATATTTT. This gives the protein CASSQDRSVGNTIYF.

This chain uses TRBV6-5 with TRBJ1-2, with TRBD1 matching 9 bases. The CDR3 is made up of 16 amino acids. V was clipped by 4 bases and J by 4 bases; unmatched bases: 10. The V gene's germline CDR1 is MNHEY and CDR2 SVGAGI. This CDR3 reads CASSSIRDRVSYGYTF. Written as DNA, the CDR3 is TGTGCCAGCAGTTCTATCCGGGACAGGGTGTCCTATGGCTACACCTTC.

CDR3 sequence: CASSQARRESSYNEQFF. CDR3 DNA: TGCGCCAGCAGCCAAGCCCGGAGGGAGAGCTCCTACAATGAGCAGTTCTTC. The V and J genes are TRBV4-1 and TRBJ2-1; a possible D gene is TRBD2 (6 bases). V dropped 1 base and J dropped 0 bases, with 13 bases sitting between them. This CDR3 is built from 17 residues. The germline V gene has CDR1 MGHRA and CDR2 YSYEKL.

The CDR3 sequence: CASSRGDNTGELFF. The CDR3 DNA is TGTGCCAGCAGCCGGGGGGACAACACCGGGGAGCTGTTTTTT. The chain joins TRBV7-3 to TRBJ2-2, with TRBD2 identical over 7 bases. The CDR3 totals 14 residues. Germline assignment: CDR1 SGHTA and CDR2 FQGTGA. Germline trimming cut 5 bases from V and 2 bases from J; bases unmatched to any gene: 2.

This chain joins TRBV5-1 and TRBJ2-3, with 15 bases lining up with TRBD2. Germline values: CDR1 SGHRS, CDR2 YFSETQ. The CDR3 length is 17 residues. V lost 4 bases, J lost 4 bases, and 7 bases stayed unmatched. CDR3 residues: CASSPGTSGGLADTQYF. The CDR3, as DNA: TGCGCCAGCAGCCCGGGGACTAGCGGGGGGTTAGCAGATACGCAGTATTTT.

This chain links TRBV25-1 with TRBJ1-1; the D gene is possibly TRBD1 (6 bases). This CDR3 has 13 amino acids. Germline CDR1 and CDR2: MGHDK and SYGVNS. The V end was cut by 4 bases, the J end by 4 bases, with 10 bases between. The CDR3 is CASSATGSTEAFF. CDR3 sequence (DNA): TGTGCCAGCAGTGCCACAGGGTCCACTGAAGCTTTCTTT.

The chain combines TRBV6-5 with TRBJ1-1; the D is unclear. With 0 bases removed from V and 6 bases from J, the gap between germline ends came to 11 bases. This CDR3 spans 14 amino acids. Germline V gives CDR1 MNHEY, CDR2 SVGAGI. The CDR3 bases are TGTGCCAGCAGTTACTCGATGCCCGGAGCTGAAGCTTTCTTT. It codes for CASSYSMPGAEAFF.

This chain joins TRBV12-3 or TRBV12-4 and TRBJ1-1; D remains unclear. This CDR3 contains 12 residues. Trimming pared 5 bases from V and 8 bases from J, leaving 12 bases between. This CDR3 reads CASSLPTGEAFF. For the CDR3, the DNA is TGTGCCAGCAGTCTCCCGACGGGAGAAGCTTTCTTT.

The chain is built from TRBV3-1 (or the pseudogene TRBV3-2) and TRBJ1-2, with D uncertain. The CDR3 loop spans 13 amino acids. Germline loops: CDR1 LGHDT, CDR2 YNNKEL (reference sequence). Trimming took 4 bases from V and 5 from J, leaving 11 bases between them. The CDR3 DNA is TGTGCCAGCAGCCGCACGGGATCATATGGCTACACCTTC. Translating it yields CASSRTGSYGYTF.

The chain employs TRBV30 and TRBJ1-2; no definite D call. V gave up 4 bases and J gave up 5 bases, with 17 bases separating them. Germline V gives CDR1 GTSNPN, CDR2 SVGIG (reference sequence). This CDR3 is 14 amino acids long. In DNA form, the CDR3 reads TGTGCCTGGACCCGCGTTGGCTCGGGGTATGGCTACACCTTC. Translation gives CAWTRVGSGYGYTF. The full variable domain, rest sourced from reference TRBV30 and TRBJ1-2, is SQTIHQWPATLVQPVGSPLSLECTVEGTSNPNLYWYRQAAGRGLQLLFYSVGIGQISSEVPQNLSASRPQDRQFILSSKKLLLSDSGFYLCAWTRVGSGYGYTFGSGTRLTVV.